The 22 T cell receptor beta chains reported below all come from one sample, sequenced in a study of blood T cell repertoires in COVID-19. Sequenced by immunoSEQ multiplex PCR; TCRdb stores in-frame clones only, minus some. This repertoire shows about 270,000 clones, 86% found once; its top ten account for under 3%. The specimen was PBMCs or T cells enriched from blood (not recorded which). Every receptor here comes from a woman aged 18-29 years who had recovered from COVID-19.

The chain is built from TRBV9 and TRBJ2-1; possibly TRBD1 for D (6 bases). V was trimmed by 0 bases and J by 7 bases, leaving 8 bases between them. This CDR3 contains 13 residues. Looked up from germline, CDR1 is SGDLS and CDR2 is YYNGEE. CDR3 sequence reads: CASSVDRANEQFF. Written as DNA, the CDR3 is TGTGCCAGCAGCGTAGACAGGGCTAATGAGCAGTTCTTC.

The rearrangement uses TRBV15 and TRBJ2-4, with D hard to call. Trimming took 0 bases from V and 0 from J, leaving 15 bases between them. The CDR3 covers 18 residues. Germline loops: CDR1 LNHNV, CDR2 YYDKDF (reference sequence). CDR3 DNA: TGTGCCACCAGCAGAGATCTCCCCCAAACTCTAGCCAAAAACATTCAGTACTTC. Its protein product is CATSRDLPQTLAKNIQYF.

The rearrangement uses TRBV3-1 (or the pseudogene TRBV3-2) and TRBJ1-3; D call uncertain. This CDR3 spans 14 amino acids. Germline loops: CDR1 LGHDT, CDR2 YNNKEL (reference sequence). The V gene lost 4 bases and the J gene lost 8 bases, with 15 bases spanning the gap. CDR3 amino acids: CASSPPRGIDTIYF. The CDR3 DNA sequence: TGTGCCAGCAGCCCCCCCCGAGGGATAGACACCATATATTTT.

The chain joins TRBV6-5 to TRBJ1-1; D is possibly TRBD1 (5 bases). Trimming pared 2 bases from V and 1 base from J, leaving 14 bases between. Germline lookup yields CDR1 MNHEY and CDR2 SVGAGI. CDR3 size: 16 residues. The CDR3, as DNA: TGTGCCAGCAGTTACCGAACGACAGCTGCGAACACTGAAGCTTTCTTT. Translated: CASSYRTTAANTEAFF.

The chain combines TRBV28 with TRBJ1-4; tentatively, D is TRBD1 (5 bases). The CDR3 contains 14 residues. The germline CDR1 and CDR2 sequences are MDHEN and SYDVKM. Trimming shortened V by 5 bases and J by 8 bases, and 15 bases separated the two germline ends. CDR3 residues: CASSKQGYREKLFF. In nucleotides, the CDR3 is TGTGCCAGCAGTAAGCAGGGTTATAGGGAAAAACTGTTTTTT.

V gene TRBV3-1 (or the pseudogene TRBV3-2) combines with J gene TRBJ2-7; D possibly corresponds to TRBD2 (6 bases). The CDR3 totals 16 residues. Germline V gives CDR1 LGHDT, CDR2 YNNKEL (reference sequence). The V end was cut by 4 bases, the J end by 3 bases, with 19 bases between. As DNA, the CDR3 is TGTGCCAGCAGCCTCGGGACTGCCCGAACATACTACGAGCAGTACTTC. This sequence encodes CASSLGTARTYYEQYF.

The V and J genes are TRBV18 and TRBJ2-7, with TRBD2 matching over 8 bases. CDR1 KGHSH and CDR2 LQKENI come from the germline V gene. V dropped 3 bases and J dropped 7; count of bases not matched to a gene: 5. This CDR3 has 13 residues. CDR3 coding DNA: TGTGCCAGCTCACCCCTCGGGAGGGAGGAGCAGTACTTC. Protein sequence: CASSPLGREEQYF.

This clone was found a few times. The gene calls are TRBV19 and TRBJ2-7; the D is unclear. Germline CDR1 and CDR2: LNHDA and SQIVND (reference sequence). V lost 4 bases and J lost 1, with 14 bases in between. The CDR3 extends over 15 amino acids. As DNA, the CDR3 is TGTGCCAGTAGTACAACCGGAGCCGCGTCCTACGAGCAGTACTTC. This translates into CASSTTGAASYEQYF.

The gene calls are TRBV5-1 and TRBJ1-1; D may be TRBD1 (5 bases). This CDR3 has 14 amino acids. Trimming shortened V by 0 bases and J by 5 bases, and 11 bases separated the two germline ends. Looked up from germline, CDR1 is SGHRS and CDR2 is YFSETQ. CDR3 amino acids: CASSLEAGSTEAFF. The CDR3 DNA follows: TGCGCCAGCAGCTTGGAGGCAGGGTCGACTGAAGCTTTCTTT.

This clone has just one count. This sequence joins TRBV19 and TRBJ1-4; D is uncertain. The length of the CDR3 is 13 residues. CDR1 LNHDA and CDR2 SQIVND come from the germline V gene (reference sequence). V was cut by 3 bases and J by 8 bases, with 10 bases left in between. The CDR3 bases are TGTGCCAGTAGTATGCGCCCGCGAGAAAAACTGTTTTTT. Amino acids: CASSMRPREKLFF.

The chain employs TRBV28 and TRBJ2-7; maybe TRBD1 (6 bases). Trimming cost V 2 bases and J 2 bases, with 10 bases left between them. CDR3 size: 14 residues. The germline V gene encodes CDR1 MDHEN and CDR2 SYDVKM. The CDR3 region is CASSLSGGTYEQYF. CDR3 DNA sequence: TGTGCCAGCAGTTTAAGTGGGGGCACCTACGAGCAGTACTTC. The full variable domain, with the rest looked up from reference TRBV28 and TRBJ2-7, is DVKVTQSSRYLVKRTGEKVFLECVQDMDHENMFWYRQDPGLGLRLIYFSYDVKMKEKGDIPEGYSVSREKKERFSLILESASTNQTSMYLCASSLSGGTYEQYFGPGTRLTVT.

This chain's CDR3 is CASSPSNTGNYGYTF. The CDR3 DNA reads TGCGCCAGCAGCCCCAGTAATACAGGAAACTATGGCTACACCTTC. J is TRBJ1-2 and V is TRBV5-1; weak D call: TRBD1 (5 bases). The germline V and J ends were trimmed by 4 bases and 2 bases, with 15 bases remaining between them. The CDR3 is 15 residues long. Germline CDR1 is SGHRS and CDR2 is YFSETQ.

This clone turned up a few times. The genes are TRBV11-3 and TRBJ2-5; no definite D call. Germline V CDR1 and CDR2: SGHNT, YENEEA. CDR3 length equals 14 residues. The V and J ends lost 3 bases and 4 bases respectively, with 12 bases between them. CDR3 protein: CASSFSQELETQYF. Here the CDR3 DNA reads TGTGCCAGCAGCTTCTCCCAGGAACTAGAGACCCAGTACTTC. Full variable domain (remainder filled in from reference TRBV11-3 and TRBJ2-5): EAGVVQSPRYKIIEKKQPVAFWCNPISGHNTLYWYLQNLGQGPELLIRYENEEAVDDSQLPKDRFSAERLKGVDSTLKIQPAELGDSAVYLCASSFSQELETQYFGPGTRLLVL.

The gene calls are TRBV18 and TRBJ2-5, with D unresolved. Deletions cut 6 bases from V and 0 bases from J, with 11 bases between. There are 14 residues in the CDR3. In germline, CDR1 is KGHSH, CDR2 LQKENI. The DNA of the CDR3 is TGTGCCAGCTCTGGCGTCCAGGACCAAGAGACCCAGTACTTC. Amino acid sequence: CASSGVQDQETQYF.

This clone was detected a few times. The genes are TRBV19 and TRBJ2-3; TRBD2 matches at 13 bases. Losses at the gene ends were 9 bases for V and 6 bases for J; bases not matched to a gene: 9. The CDR3 sequence is 15 residues long. Germline lookup yields CDR1 LNHDA and CDR2 SQIVND (reference sequence). The CDR3 is CASKGLAGTPDTQYF. DNA for the CDR3: TGTGCCAGCAAGGGACTAGCGGGAACCCCCGATACGCAGTATTTT.

CDR3 nucleotide sequence: TGTGCCTGGAGTAGGCACAGGGGCAACTATGGCTACACCTTC. This codes for CAWSRHRGNYGYTF. The V call is TRBV30, the J call TRBJ1-2; 7 bases map to TRBD1. CDR1 is GTSNPN, CDR2 SVGIG, per germline (reference sequence). This CDR3 spans 14 amino acids. The V and J ends lost 2 bases and 2 bases, in that order; junction bases with no gene match: 5.

The gene calls are TRBV7-3 and TRBJ2-1, with D perhaps matching TRBD2 (6 bases). The CDR3 sequence is 15 residues long. V was pared by 5 bases and J by 4 bases, with 15 bases between. Germline-derived CDR1 and CDR2 are SGHTA and FQGTGA. CDR3 sequence: CASSREGRRYNEQFF. For the CDR3, the DNA is TGTGCCAGCAGCCGAGAAGGGAGGAGGTACAATGAGCAGTTCTTC.

The chain is built from TRBV4-2 and TRBJ2-6; TRBD1 matches at 7 bases. The CDR3 sequence is 15 residues long. J gave up 3 bases and V 1 base, and 0 bases lay outside the gene matches. Germline lookup yields CDR1 LGHNA and CDR2 YNFKEQ. For the CDR3, the DNA is TGTGCCAGCAGCCAAGGACAGGGTGGGGCCAACGTCCTGACTTTC. Protein: CASSQGQGGANVLTF.

V gene TRBV3-1 (or the pseudogene TRBV3-2) combines with J gene TRBJ1-5; D perhaps matches TRBD1 (6 bases). The CDR3 has 14 residues. Trimming removed 2 bases at V and 3 bases at J, with 8 bases between. Germline assignment: CDR1 LGHDT and CDR2 YNNKEL (reference sequence). The CDR3 protein is CASSQQGTNQPQHF. The CDR3 DNA follows: TGTGCCAGCAGCCAACAGGGGACCAATCAGCCCCAGCATTTT.

The chain uses TRBV11-2 and TRBJ2-4, with 13 bases lining up with TRBD2. Trimming removed 4 bases from V and 1 base from J; junction bases left unmatched: 7. This CDR3 has 18 residues. The germline CDR1 and CDR2 sequences are SGHAT and FQNNGV. The CDR3, as DNA: TGTGCCAGCAGCTCAGGACTAGCGGGAGAGGCTGCCAAAAACATTCAGTACTTC. It encodes CASSSGLAGEAAKNIQYF.

The rearrangement joins TRBV7-2 to TRBJ2-3; possible D gene TRBD2, 5 bases. Per the germline V gene, CDR1 is SGHTA and CDR2 is FQGNSA. This CDR3 has 15 residues. V was clipped by 4 bases and J by 4 bases, with 15 bases between them. CDR3 sequence: CASSSEGRWADTQYF. The CDR3 nucleotides read TGTGCCAGCAGCTCCGAGGGTAGGTGGGCAGATACGCAGTATTTT.

The chain employs TRBV30 and TRBJ2-1; D gene ambiguous. Germline CDR1 and CDR2: GTSNPN and SVGIG (reference sequence). V lost 3 bases and J lost 6, with 24 bases in between. This CDR3 region has 17 residues. CDR3 coding DNA: TGTGCCTGGAGAGTAGACCCACAACTCTTACCGGGCAATGAGCAGTTCTTC. Its translation is CAWRVDPQLLPGNEQFF.